This record looks at one T cell receptor (beta chain) sequence and its context. Its cognate antigen is unknown. This specimen belongs to a study of OX40 agonist ivuxolimab in advanced cancers. Study-wide points: Mean expanded clone counts were higher in CD8+ than CD4+ T cells. People who partly responded at 0.1-3.0 mg/kg had some of the least clonal expansion seen. It was also the case that some nonresponders had low normalized T-cell clonal expansion.

Using immunoSEQ multiplex PCR, the repertoire was profiled, and TCRdb retains in-frame clones only, with some absent. The table includes around 24,000 clones, 65% to 85% detected once. In germline, CDR1 is SGDLS, CDR2 YYNGEE. This CDR3 is 15 amino acids long. V dropped 4 bases and J dropped 4; count of bases not matched to a gene: 10. The V and J genes are TRBV9 and TRBJ2-7, with 8 bases that match TRBD1. The source material was CD4+ or CD8+ T cells sorted from blood, sampled in a trial of the OX40 agonist ivuxolimab. The TCR comes from an adult with an advanced solid tumor such as melanoma, head and neck, liver or kidney cancer. CDR3 sequence: CASSRQAGGFYEQYF. The CDR3 nucleotides read TGTGCCAGCAGCCGACAGGCAGGGGGCTTTTACGAGCAGTACTTC.